These 10 T cell receptor beta chains were all obtained from the same sample, sequenced in a study of siplizumab effects on memory and regulatory T cells. Profiling relied on immunoSEQ multiplex PCR, and the TCRdb table lists in-frame clones only, not all of them. The sample includes approximately 91,000 clones, around 93% of them seen just once. Material: CD8+ T cells sorted from blood. These receptors were taken from a human donor in good health.

J is TRBJ2-1 and V is TRBV5-4, with TRBD2 matching 9 bases. This CDR3 region has 16 residues. Per the germline V gene, CDR1 is SGHNT and CDR2 is YYREEE (reference sequence). With V trimmed by 4 bases and J by 4 bases, 9 bases remained unmatched. For the CDR3, the DNA is TGTGCCAGCAGCGGGTATAGCGGGGGCGATTACAATGAGCAGTTCTTC. This codes for CASSGYSGGDYNEQFF.

The J gene is TRBJ1-1, the V gene TRBV29-1; D is uncertain. Trimming shortened V by 7 bases and J by 0 bases, and 18 bases separated the two germline ends. The CDR3 contains 15 residues. Germline lookup yields CDR1 SQVTM and CDR2 ANQGSEA. The CDR3 spells CSARLLSIVNTEAFF. For the CDR3, the DNA is TGCAGCGCCCGATTGTTAAGCATAGTGAACACTGAAGCTTTCTTT.

J is TRBJ2-3 and V is TRBV5-4, with no clear D. Per germline, CDR1 SGHNT and CDR2 YYREEE (reference sequence). The V end was cut by 0 bases, the J end by 2 bases, with 7 bases between. The CDR3 runs 14 residues. CDR3 in amino acids: CASSLETVTDTQYF. The CDR3 region has the DNA TGTGCCAGCAGCTTGGAAACGGTCACAGATACGCAGTATTTT.

CDR3: CASSFAPGGYEQYF. Here the CDR3 DNA reads TGTGCCAGCAGCTTCGCGCCAGGGGGGTACGAGCAGTACTTC. This chain joins TRBV5-6 and TRBJ2-7, with a weak D call TRBD1 (7 bases). This CDR3 comprises 14 residues. Germline V gives CDR1 SGHDT, CDR2 YYEEEE. V shed 2 bases and J shed 4 bases, with 13 bases lying between them.

V gene TRBV2 combines with J gene TRBJ2-7, with D uncertain. Trimming shortened V by 10 bases and J by 3 bases, and 16 bases separated the two germline ends. Germline values: CDR1 SNHLY, CDR2 FYNNEI. The CDR3 spans 13 residues. The CDR3 is CAILPPANYEQYF. CDR3 in DNA: TGTGCCATCTTACCACCAGCAAACTACGAGCAGTACTTC.

The rearrangement links TRBV11-2 to TRBJ2-7; unclear D gene. Germline-derived CDR1 and CDR2 are SGHAT and FQNNGV. Trimming removed 3 bases from V and 1 base from J, with 7 bases in between. The CDR3 is 13 residues long. CDR3 residues: CASSLVASYEQYF. Written as DNA, the CDR3 is TGTGCCAGCAGCTTGGTGGCATCCTACGAGCAGTACTTC.

In this sample, this clone turned up a few times. J is TRBJ1-2 and V is TRBV21-1. TRBV21-1 is a recognized pseudogene. The CDR3 has 12 amino acids. Written as DNA, the CDR3 is TGTGCCAGCATTCCCCGCGGCTATGGCTACACCTTC. Translation gives CASIPRGYGYTF.

The chain employs TRBV5-1 and TRBJ2-2; 11 bases match TRBD2. The germline V gene encodes CDR1 SGHRS and CDR2 YFSETQ. This CDR3 is built from 19 residues. The junction had 16 bases not matched to a gene; V was cut back by 2 bases and J by 7 bases. CDR3 in DNA: TGCGCCAGCAGCTTAGGGGGACCGACTAGCGGGAAGGGCTTCGGGGAGCTGTTTTTT. Residues: CASSLGGPTSGKGFGELFF.

This sequence joins TRBV19 and TRBJ2-7; the D gene is possibly TRBD1 (5 bases). Germline CDR1 reads LNHDA; CDR2 reads SQIVND (reference sequence). V was clipped by 3 bases and J by 1 base, with 10 bases between them. The CDR3 is made up of 14 amino acids. In DNA form, the CDR3 reads TGTGCCAGTAGTATGTGGCAGGGTTCCTACGAGCAGTACTTC. Protein product: CASSMWQGSYEQYF.

The chain's CDR3 is CASSHRDIPYEQYF. The CDR3 bases are TGTGCCAGCAGCCATCGGGACATCCCCTACGAGCAGTACTTC. The chain employs TRBV14 and TRBJ2-7; D possibly corresponds to TRBD1 (6 bases). Looked up from germline, CDR1 is SGHDN and CDR2 is FVKESK. This CDR3 is built from 14 residues. V was cut by 3 bases and J by 2 bases, with 11 bases left in between.